In its sample, the clone carrying this T cell receptor beta chain was seen a few times. The J segment lost 4 bases and the V segment lost 5 bases, leaving 5 bases of the junction unmatched. The CDR3 loop spans 15 amino acids. Germline CDR1 and CDR2: SGHAT and FQNNGV. The data belong to a study of human T cells and chemical hapten exposure. Time point specified: pre-sensitization, week 0. Treatment reported: therapeutic diphenylcyclopropenone sensitization with weekly scalp DPC. One entry per CDR3 protein, called by TCRdb with MiXCR from the RACE reads. This table has about 80,000 distinct CDR3 sequences, less than 15% appearing once.

This clonotype was obtained from a woman aged 45-60 years with alopecia areata. Some clones in this sample may be carry-over from other donors' samples. V gene TRBV11-2 combines with J gene TRBJ2-1; TRBD2 matches 10 bases. The source material was whole blood, sampled in connection with sensitization to the hapten diphenylcyclopropenone (DPC). CDR3 nucleotide sequence: TGTGCCAGCAGCCACAGCGGGAGGGATTACAATGAGCAGTTCTTC. It codes for CASSHSGRDYNEQFF.